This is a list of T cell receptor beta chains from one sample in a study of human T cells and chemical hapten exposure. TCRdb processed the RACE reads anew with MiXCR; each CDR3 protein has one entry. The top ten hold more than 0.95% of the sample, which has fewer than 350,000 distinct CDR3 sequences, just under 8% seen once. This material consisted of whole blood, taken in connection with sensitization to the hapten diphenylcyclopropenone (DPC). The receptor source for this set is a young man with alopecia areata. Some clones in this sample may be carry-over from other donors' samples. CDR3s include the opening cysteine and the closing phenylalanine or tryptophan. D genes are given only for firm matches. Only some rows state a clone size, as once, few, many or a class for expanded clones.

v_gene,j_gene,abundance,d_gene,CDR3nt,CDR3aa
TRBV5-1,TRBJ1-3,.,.,TGCGCCAGCAGCCCCTCCGGGAGGGGCTCTGGAAACACCATATATTTT,CASSPSGRGSGNTIYF
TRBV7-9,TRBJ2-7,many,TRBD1,TGTGCCAGCAGCGCCCGGACAGGAGCTGACGAGCAGTACTTC,CASSARTGADEQYF
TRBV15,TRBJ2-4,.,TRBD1,TGTGCCACCAGCAGAGGACAGGGGGTGAACATTCAGTACTTC,CATSRGQGVNIQYF
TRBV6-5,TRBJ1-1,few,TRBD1,TGTGCCAGCAGCTTACACTATAGATCGACAGGGATGAACACTGAAGCTTTCTTT,CASSLHYRSTGMNTEAFF
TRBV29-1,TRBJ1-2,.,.,TGCAGCGTTGAAGATCTTCTGGAGGCCTATGGCTACACCTTC,CSVEDLLEAYGYTF
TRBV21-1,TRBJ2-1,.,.,TGTGCCAGCAGCAAATGGGACAAGGACTCCTACAATGAGCAGTTCTTC,CASSKWDKDSYNEQFF
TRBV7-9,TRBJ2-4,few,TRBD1,TGTGCCAGCAGCCCTCCGGACAGGGGGCCCAAAAACATTCAGTACTTC,CASSPPDRGPKNIQYF
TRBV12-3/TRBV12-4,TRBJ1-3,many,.,TGTGCCAGCAGCTCGGGACCCAGCTCTGGAAACACCATATATTTT,CASSSGPSSGNTIYF
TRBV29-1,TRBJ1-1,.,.,TGCAGCGTACCACCGGGAGACTTT,CSVPPGDF
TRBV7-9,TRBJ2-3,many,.,TGTGCCAGCAGCCTCACAAGAGAGGGGTCAGATACGCAGTATTTT,CASSLTREGSDTQYF
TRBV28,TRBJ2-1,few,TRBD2,TGTGCCAGCAGTTTACTACCAGGACTAGCGGGGGGAATTGATGAGCAGTTCTTC,CASSLLPGLAGGIDEQFF
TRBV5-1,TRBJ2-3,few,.,TGCGCCAGCAGCTTGGACAGAGTTACGCAGTATTTT,CASSLDRVTQYF
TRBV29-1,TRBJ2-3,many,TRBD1,TGCAGCGTTGGAGGGGGCATCGCAGATACGCAGTATTTT,CSVGGGIADTQYF
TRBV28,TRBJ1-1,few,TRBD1,TGTGCCAGCAGGAGAGGGGGCGGATTTGGAGCTTTCTTT,CASRRGGGFGAFF
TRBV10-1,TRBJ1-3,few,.,TGCGCCAGCAGTTCAGGGCCTGGAAACACCATATATTTT,CASSSGPGNTIYF
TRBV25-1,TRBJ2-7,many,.,TGTGCCAGCAGTGAAACTGGCCGTTACGAGCAGTACTTC,CASSETGRYEQYF
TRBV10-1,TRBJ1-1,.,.,TGCGCCAGCAGTGAGTTACGGGTCGGGGACACTGAAGCTTTCTTT,CASSELRVGDTEAFF
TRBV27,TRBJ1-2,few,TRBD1,TGTGCCAGCAGTACCGACAGGGGCCGGCGTGGCTACACCTTC,CASSTDRGRRGYTF
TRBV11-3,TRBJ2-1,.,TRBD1,TGTGCCAGCAGCTTAACAGGGGCCAGATACAATGAGCAGTTCTTC,CASSLTGARYNEQFF
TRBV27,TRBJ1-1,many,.,TGTGCCAGCAAGCGGGGCGGCTTGAACACTGAAGCTTTCTTT,CASKRGGLNTEAFF
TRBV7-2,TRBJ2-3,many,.,TGTGCCAGCAGCTTAGCCCACTCCACAGATACGCAGTATTTT,CASSLAHSTDTQYF
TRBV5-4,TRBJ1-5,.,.,TGTGCCAGCAGCTTGGAGGGGCAGAGGCCCCAGCATTTT,CASSLEGQRPQHF
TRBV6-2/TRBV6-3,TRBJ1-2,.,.,TGTGCCAGCACTAAGGACAACTACTATGGCTACACCTTC,CASTKDNYYGYTF
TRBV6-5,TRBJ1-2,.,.,TGTGCCAGCAGTTACAGGGCAGGGATTTATGGCTACACCTTC,CASSYRAGIYGYTF
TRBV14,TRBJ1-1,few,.,TGTGCCAGCAGCCAATGGGGCATGGAGAACACTGAAGCTTTCTTT,CASSQWGMENTEAFF
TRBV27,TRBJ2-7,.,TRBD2,TGTGCCAGCAGTTTGGCGTGGGGGGGCTACGAGCAGTACTTC,CASSLAWGGYEQYF
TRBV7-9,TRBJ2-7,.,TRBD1,TGTGCCAGCGGAAGAGGACAGGTAGACTACGAGCAGTACTTC,CASGRGQVDYEQYF
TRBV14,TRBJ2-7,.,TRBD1,TGTGCCAGCAGCCAAATTGGGACAGGACTTTCGCGGTACTTC,CASSQIGTGLSRYF
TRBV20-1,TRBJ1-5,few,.,TGCAGTGCTAGTAAGGGGGAGCGAAGCAATCAGCCCCAGCATTTT,CSASKGERSNQPQHF
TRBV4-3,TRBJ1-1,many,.,TGCGCCAGCAGCCAAGGGACAAACCGGCGTGACACTGAAGCTTTCTTT,CASSQGTNRRDTEAFF
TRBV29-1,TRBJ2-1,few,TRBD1,TGCAGCGTTGAAGATGTAGGGGGCGAGAGCTCCTACAATGAGCAGTTCTTC,CSVEDVGGESSYNEQFF
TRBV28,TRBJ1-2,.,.,TGTGCCAGCAGTTTCCCTGGACAACGGCAACTCGGCTACACCTTC,CASSFPGQRQLGYTF
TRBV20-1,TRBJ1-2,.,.,TGCAGTGCTAGACTTAACTATGGCTACACCTTC,CSARLNYGYTF
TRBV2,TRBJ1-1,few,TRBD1,TGTGCCAGTAGGACAGGGTACACTGAAGCTTTCTTT,CASRTGYTEAFF
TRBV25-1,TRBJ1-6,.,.,TGTGCCAGCAGTGAATCCGAGAATTCACCCCTCCACTTT,CASSESENSPLHF
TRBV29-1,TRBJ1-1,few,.,TGCAGCGTGAGGCCCCTACGGATGAACACTGAAGCTTTCTTT,CSVRPLRMNTEAFF
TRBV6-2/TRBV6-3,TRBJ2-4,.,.,TGTGCCAGCAGTTTCGGGGCCTACCGAGCCAAAAACATTCAGTACTTC,CASSFGAYRAKNIQYF
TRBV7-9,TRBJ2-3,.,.,TGTGCCAGCAGCTTAGCTATACATTTAAACACAGATACGCAGTATTTT,CASSLAIHLNTDTQYF
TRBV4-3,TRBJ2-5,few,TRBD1,TGCGCCAGCAGCCAAGTCGACAGGGAAGAGACCCAGTACTTC,CASSQVDREETQYF
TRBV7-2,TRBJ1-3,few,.,TGTGCCAGCAGCTTCCCCGGCGGAGGGCGCCCTGGAAACACCATATATTTT,CASSFPGGGRPGNTIYF
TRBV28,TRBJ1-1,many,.,TGTGCCAGCAGTTTAAGGTACTCAGGAGCTTTCTTT,CASSLRYSGAFF
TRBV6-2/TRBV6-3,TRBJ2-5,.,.,TGTGCCAGCAGTTACCCCGCACAGAGCGGGGAGACCCAGTACTTC,CASSYPAQSGETQYF
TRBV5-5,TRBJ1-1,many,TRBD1,TGTGCCAGCAGCGGCGGGGACAGATTGAACACTGAAGCTTTCTTT,CASSGGDRLNTEAFF
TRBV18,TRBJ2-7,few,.,TGTGCCAGCTCACCTAGGGAATACGAGCAGTACTTC,CASSPREYEQYF
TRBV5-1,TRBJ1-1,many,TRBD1,TGCGCCAGCAGCTTGGCCTACAGGGGCATGAACACTGAAGCTTTCTTT,CASSLAYRGMNTEAFF
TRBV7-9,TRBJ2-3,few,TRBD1,TGTGCCAGCAGCATCAACCCTTCGACAGGGGATTTCACAGATACGCAGTATTTT,CASSINPSTGDFTDTQYF
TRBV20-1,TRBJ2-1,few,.,TGCAGTGCTAGAGATACCCGGCCGTTTGCCTACAATGAGCAGTTCTTC,CSARDTRPFAYNEQFF
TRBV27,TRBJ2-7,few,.,TGTGCCAGCAGTTTGGGGGTGGCCTACGAGCAGTACTTC,CASSLGVAYEQYF
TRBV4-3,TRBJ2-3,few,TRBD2,TGCGCCAGCAGCCGTGTCGGGGGGGGTCCAGATACGCAGTATTTT,CASSRVGGGPDTQYF
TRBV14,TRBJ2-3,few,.,TGTGCCAGCAGCCCCCGGCTTGGAGATACGCAGTATTTT,CASSPRLGDTQYF
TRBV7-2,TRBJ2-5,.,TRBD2,TGTGCCAGCAGCTTATGGTCTAGCGGAGACCAAGAGACCCAGTACTTC,CASSLWSSGDQETQYF
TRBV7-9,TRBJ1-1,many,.,TGTGCCAGCAGCTGGGAACAGGGAGCTGAAGCTTTCTTT,CASSWEQGAEAFF
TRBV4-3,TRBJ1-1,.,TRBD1,TGCGCCAGCAGCCACAGGGGGATGAACACTGAAGCTTTCTTT,CASSHRGMNTEAFF
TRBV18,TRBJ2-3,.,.,TGTGCCAGCCACCGGAGCACAGATACGCAGTATTTT,CASHRSTDTQYF
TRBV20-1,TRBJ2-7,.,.,TGCAGTGCTAGTGCCTACGAGCAGTACTTC,CSASAYEQYF
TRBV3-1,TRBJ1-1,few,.,TGTGCCAGCAGCCCCTTGGGACATAACACTGAAGCTTTCTTT,CASSPLGHNTEAFF
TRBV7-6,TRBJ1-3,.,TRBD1,TGTGCCAGCAGCGGGGACAGGGGATTGGGCACCATATATTTT,CASSGDRGLGTIYF